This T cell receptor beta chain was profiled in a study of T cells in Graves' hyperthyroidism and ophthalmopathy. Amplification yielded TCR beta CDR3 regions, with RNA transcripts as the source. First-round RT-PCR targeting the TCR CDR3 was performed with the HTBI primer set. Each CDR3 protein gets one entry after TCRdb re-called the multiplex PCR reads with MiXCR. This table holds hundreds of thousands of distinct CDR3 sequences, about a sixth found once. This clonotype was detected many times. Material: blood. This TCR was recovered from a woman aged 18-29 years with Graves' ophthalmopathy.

The CDR3 nucleotides are TGTGCCAGCCGCAGGGGCGCTTACGGCAATCAGCCCCAGCATTTT. Its translation is CASRRGAYGNQPQHF. The chain is built from TRBV19 and TRBJ1-5; weak D call: TRBD1 (6 bases). The germline V and J ends were trimmed by 9 bases and 2 bases, with 17 bases remaining between them. There are 15 residues in the CDR3. The germline V gene encodes CDR1 LNHDA and CDR2 SQIVND (reference sequence). Variable domain in full (rest from reference TRBV19 and TRBJ1-5): DGGITQSPKYLFRKEGQNVTLSCEQNLNHDAMYWYRQDPGQGLRLIYYSQIVNDFQKGDIAEGYSVSREKKESFPLTVTSAQKNPTAFYLCASRRGAYGNQPQHFGDGTRLSIL.